This TCR beta chain was captured in a study of blood T cell repertoires in COVID-19. In the original workflow: It was from reference gene primer amplification that nucleated cell counts were estimated. Sequenced by immunoSEQ multiplex PCR; TCRdb stores in-frame clones only, minus some. V and J calls and clone size are as listed in that table; D and trimming were resolved from the DNA. Seen here are fewer than 45,000 clones, around 80% observed once, and the top ten hold approximately 37%. Looked up from germline, CDR1 is SGHAT and CDR2 is FQNNGV. V lost 5 bases and J lost 5; bases outside the gene matches: 9. The CDR3 length is 15 residues.

The clonotype comes from a man aged 40-49 years with active or convalescent COVID-19. The source material was peripheral blood. The chain carries TRBV11-2 and TRBJ2-5; 9 bases align to TRBD1. The CDR3 region is CASSLPGTGWETQYF. CDR3 coding DNA: TGTGCCAGCAGCCTCCCTGGGACAGGGTGGGAGACCCAGTACTTC.